This T cell receptor (beta chain) was sequenced in a study of T cells in Graves' hyperthyroidism and ophthalmopathy. This clonotype has a handful of counts. The antigen is unknown. Study outcomes and limitations: Most thyroid clonotypes with frequency above 0.001 were detected in blood.

Stable disease denoted Graves' hyperthyroidism without ophthalmopathy progression within 18 months. Researchers barred patients who had uncontrolled infection, other autoimmune disease, pregnancy or lactation. Each diagnosis was grounded in clinical symptoms, serum thyroxine and TRAb, thyroid ultrasound, and orbital computed tomography. The ends were cut back, 0 bases at V and 0 bases at J, with 12 bases in the middle. The CDR3 is made up of 17 amino acids. Germline-derived CDR1 and CDR2 are MNHEY and SVGAGI. Amplification yielded TCR beta CDR3 regions, with RNA transcripts as the source. Using the HTBI primer set, a first-round RT-PCR was run on the TCR CDR3. TCRdb passed the multiplex PCR reads through MiXCR, listing each CDR3 protein once. The sample has 350,000 to 400,000 distinct CDR3 sequences; about 15% are singletons.

Specimen: blood. This clonotype was obtained from a woman aged 30 to 39 with Graves' hyperthyroidism. The J gene is TRBJ1-3, the V gene TRBV6-5, with unresolved D. The CDR3 region has the DNA TGTGCCAGCAGTTACTCGAGCGGAATCCACTCTGGAAACACCATATATTTT. Translated, it gives CASSYSSGIHSGNTIYF.